The T cell receptor beta chain described here comes from a study of response to subunit inactivated influenza vaccine. V lost 1 base and J 2 bases, leaving 18 bases between the germline ends. CDR1 is LGHNA, CDR2 YNFKEQ, per germline. The length of the CDR3 is 17 residues. This clonotype has just a few counts. Its antigen remains unknown. TCRdb ran MiXCR on the RT-PCR reads and lists one entry per CDR3 protein. The table lists hundreds of thousands of distinct CDR3 sequences, approximately 15% of them singletons. Whole-study results and caveats: Few additional T cells are recruited per seasonal influenza vaccination, authors suggested.

The J gene is TRBJ2-7, the V gene TRBV4-2; D possibly corresponds to TRBD1 (6 bases). The origin of this receptor is a man aged 50 or older who received an inactivated influenza vaccine. The sample consisted of PBMCs from blood, taken 14 to 15 days before vaccination. For the CDR3, the DNA is TGTGCCAGCAGCCAAGCGATTGGGGGACAAACGGCCTACGAGCAGTACTTC. Translating it yields CASSQAIGGQTAYEQYF.